The 15 T cell receptor beta chains listed next were all sequenced from one sample in a study of cytomegalovirus exposure and HLA in healthy donors. 60 Vbeta and 13 Jbeta primers were used in PCR. TCRdb's copy holds only in-frame clones and misses some; the assay was immunoSEQ multiplex PCR. Of 150,000 to 200,000 clones listed, roughly 85% were seen once; the top ten hold more than 0.55%. The sample was PBMCs. Receptors originate from a woman aged 40 to 49 in good health and CMV-seronegative.

The chain couples TRBV5-5 to TRBJ1-1; no clear D gene. V dropped 6 bases and J dropped 6 bases, with 12 bases sitting between them. Germline V CDR1 and CDR2: SGHKS, YYEKEE (reference sequence). This CDR3 is 12 amino acids long. The CDR3 here is CASTDPGPEAFF. CDR3 sequence (DNA): TGTGCCAGCACCGACCCGGGTCCTGAAGCTTTCTTT.

This clone appeared a few times. The chain combines TRBV7-9 with TRBJ1-2; weak D call: TRBD1 (5 bases). The CDR3 consists of 14 residues. Germline lookup yields CDR1 SEHNR and CDR2 FQNEAQ (reference sequence). V lost 8 bases to trimming and J lost 2 bases, with 15 bases between them. CDR3 nucleotides: TGTGCCAGCGGCGGCGGGGGACCCAACTATGGCTACACCTTC. Its protein product is CASGGGGPNYGYTF.

This chain uses TRBV7-3 with TRBJ2-7; D perhaps matches TRBD2 (5 bases). V was shortened by 2 bases and J by 0 bases, with 5 bases between the two germline ends. The CDR3 has 13 residues. Germline-derived CDR1 and CDR2 are SGHTA and FQGTGA. CDR3 sequence: CASSLDYSYEQYF. The CDR3 DNA is TGTGCCAGCAGCTTAGACTACTCCTACGAGCAGTACTTC.

V is TRBV7-9 and J is TRBJ1-1; D is unresolved. Trimming took 3 bases from V and 4 from J, leaving 9 bases between them. Germline CDR1 reads SEHNR; CDR2 reads FQNEAQ (reference sequence). The CDR3 is 13 residues long. The DNA of the CDR3 is TGTGCCAGCAGCTTCGGTACAGTCACTGAAGCTTTCTTT. This sequence encodes CASSFGTVTEAFF. Combining the CDR3 with reference TRBV7-9 and TRBJ1-1 gives the whole variable domain DTGVSQNPRHKITKRGQNVTFRCDPISEHNRLYWYRQTLGQGPEFLTYFQNEAQLEKSRLLSDRFSAERPKGSFSTLEIQRTEQGDSAMYLCASSFGTVTEAFFGQGTRLTVV.

The chain uses TRBV5-8 and TRBJ2-7; 7 bases align to TRBD1. Per germline, CDR1 SGHTS and CDR2 YDEGEE. This CDR3 has 18 amino acids. V shed 5 bases and J 3 bases; nucleotides not matched to a gene: 20. Written as DNA, the CDR3 is TGTGCCAGCAGTATGTTAGGACAGGTCACCATGAGAAACTACGAGCAGTACTTC. It codes for CASSMLGQVTMRNYEQYF.

The rearrangement links TRBV7-9 to TRBJ2-7; possibly TRBD1 for D (5 bases). Germline V CDR1 and CDR2: SEHNR, FQNEAQ (reference sequence). V lost 5 bases, J lost 2 bases, and 16 bases lay in between. This CDR3 comprises 15 residues. This chain's CDR3 is CASSRGPDRAYEQYF. The CDR3 nucleotides read TGTGCCAGCAGCCGTGGGCCCGACAGAGCCTACGAGCAGTACTTC.

The gene calls are TRBV6-4 and TRBJ1-1; TRBD1 matches at 7 bases. V lost 6 bases, J lost 6 bases, and 10 bases stayed unmatched. The CDR3 totals 14 residues. Germline V CDR1 and CDR2: MRHNA, SNTAGT. CDR3 in DNA: TGTGCCAGCAGGGCGCAACAGGGGTCGTCTGAAGCTTTCTTT. Its protein is CASRAQQGSSEAFF.

The chain carries TRBV27 and TRBJ2-7, with 9 bases matching TRBD1. V lost 5 bases, J lost 3 bases, and 11 bases stayed unmatched. Germline CDR1 and CDR2: MNHEY and SMNVEV (reference sequence). CDR3 length equals 16 residues. For the CDR3, the DNA is TGTGCCAGCAGTCACATCCGACAGGGGGGGCTCTACGAGCAGTACTTC. This encodes CASSHIRQGGLYEQYF.

The CDR3 DNA reads as TGCGCCAGCAGCTTGGTTCGCCGTGGAGGGGACCTGAACACTGAAGCTTTCTTT. Translation: CASSLVRRGGDLNTEAFF. The chain uses TRBV5-1 and TRBJ1-1; D perhaps matches TRBD1 (5 bases). V shed 0 bases and J shed 0 bases, with 18 bases lying between them. The germline gives CDR1 SGHRS, CDR2 YFSETQ. The CDR3 runs 18 residues.

The chain is built from TRBV30 and TRBJ1-5; D remains ambiguous. This CDR3 region has 12 residues. The V gene's germline CDR1 is GTSNPN and CDR2 SVGIG (reference sequence). Trimming stripped 4 bases from V and 0 bases from J, with 4 bases between. The DNA of the CDR3 is TGTGCCTGGACAAATAGCAATCAGCCCCAGCATTTT. This translates into CAWTNSNQPQHF.

The genes are TRBV28 and TRBJ2-1, with 8 bases fitting TRBD1. Germline V gene data show CDR1 as MDHEN and CDR2 as SYDVKM. The CDR3 has 15 residues. V was clipped by 5 bases and J by 7 bases; unmatched bases: 10. CDR3 nucleotide sequence: TGTGCCAGCAGTCCACCCAGGGGGCAGAGGAATGAGCAGTTCTTC. Translation gives CASSPPRGQRNEQFF. The full variable domain, rest sourced from reference TRBV28 and TRBJ2-1, is DVKVTQSSRYLVKRTGEKVFLECVQDMDHENMFWYRQDPGLGLRLIYFSYDVKMKEKGDIPEGYSVSREKKERFSLILESASTNQTSMYLCASSPPRGQRNEQFFGPGTRLTVL.

The chain couples TRBV11-3 to TRBJ2-3; TRBD1 matches 7 bases. J gave up 1 base and V 8 bases, and 9 bases lay outside the gene matches. This CDR3 comprises 15 residues. Germline V gene sequence: CDR1 SGHNT, CDR2 YENEEA. CDR3 DNA: TGTGCCAGCTCCATGGGGACAGCTCGCACAGATACGCAGTATTTT. This codes for CASSMGTARTDTQYF.

This chain links TRBV10-3 with TRBJ1-5, with D uncertain. The CDR3 totals 14 residues. Trimming cost V 6 bases and J 4 bases, with 13 bases left between them. Per the germline V gene, CDR1 is ENHRY and CDR2 is SYGVKD. The chain's CDR3 is CAISEGGLNQPQHF. Here the CDR3 DNA reads TGTGCCATCAGCGAAGGAGGCCTTAATCAGCCCCAGCATTTT.

The rearrangement links TRBV5-1 to TRBJ2-1, with D possibly matching TRBD2 (6 bases). Trimming shortened V by 4 bases and J by 4 bases, and 6 bases separated the two germline ends. The CDR3 sequence is 12 residues long. Germline V CDR1 and CDR2: SGHRS, YFSETQ. In DNA form, the CDR3 reads TGCGCCAGCAGCCGGGAGTACAATGAGCAGTTCTTC. Amino acid sequence: CASSREYNEQFF.

This clone was counted a few times. This chain joins TRBV6-5 and TRBJ2-7; TRBD1 might be the D (5 bases). The germline gives CDR1 MNHEY, CDR2 SVGAGI. The CDR3 has 13 amino acids. Trimming left V 6 bases short and J 3 bases short, with 12 bases between. This CDR3 is CASSQGPSYEQYF. The CDR3 DNA follows: TGTGCCAGCAGCCAGGGTCCCAGCTACGAGCAGTACTTC.